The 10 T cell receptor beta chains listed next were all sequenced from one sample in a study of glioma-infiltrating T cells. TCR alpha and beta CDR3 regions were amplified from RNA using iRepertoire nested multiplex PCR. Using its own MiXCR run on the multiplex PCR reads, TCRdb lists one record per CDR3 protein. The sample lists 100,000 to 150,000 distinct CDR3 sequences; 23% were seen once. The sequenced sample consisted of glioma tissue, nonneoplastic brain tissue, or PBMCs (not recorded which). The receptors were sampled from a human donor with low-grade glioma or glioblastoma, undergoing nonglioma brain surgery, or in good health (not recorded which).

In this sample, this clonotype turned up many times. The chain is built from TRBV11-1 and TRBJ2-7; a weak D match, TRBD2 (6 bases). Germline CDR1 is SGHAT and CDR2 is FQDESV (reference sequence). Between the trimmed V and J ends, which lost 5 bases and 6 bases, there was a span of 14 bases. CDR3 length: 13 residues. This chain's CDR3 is CASSPFAGSEQYF. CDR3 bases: TGTGCCAGCAGCCCTTTCGCGGGGTCCGAGCAGTACTTC.

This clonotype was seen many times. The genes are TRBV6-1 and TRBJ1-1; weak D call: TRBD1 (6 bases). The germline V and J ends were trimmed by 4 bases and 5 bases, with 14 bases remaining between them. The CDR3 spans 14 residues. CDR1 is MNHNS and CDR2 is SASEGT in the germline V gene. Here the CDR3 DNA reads TGTGCCAGCAGTGTCGACAGGTCCTTGACTGAAGCTTTCTTT. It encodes CASSVDRSLTEAFF.

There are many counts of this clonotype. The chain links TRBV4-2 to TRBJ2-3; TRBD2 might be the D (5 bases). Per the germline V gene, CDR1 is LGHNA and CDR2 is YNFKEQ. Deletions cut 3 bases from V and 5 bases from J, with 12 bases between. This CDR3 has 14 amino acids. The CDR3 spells CASSQAPRVDTQYF. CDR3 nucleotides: TGTGCCAGCAGCCAGGCTCCGAGGGTAGATACGCAGTATTTT.

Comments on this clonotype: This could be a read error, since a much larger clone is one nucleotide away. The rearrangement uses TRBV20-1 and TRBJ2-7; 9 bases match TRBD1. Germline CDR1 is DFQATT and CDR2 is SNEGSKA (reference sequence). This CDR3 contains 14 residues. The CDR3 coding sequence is TGCAGTGCTAGAGGGGACAGGGAAATTGACGAGCAGTGCTTC. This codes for CSARGDREIDEQCF.

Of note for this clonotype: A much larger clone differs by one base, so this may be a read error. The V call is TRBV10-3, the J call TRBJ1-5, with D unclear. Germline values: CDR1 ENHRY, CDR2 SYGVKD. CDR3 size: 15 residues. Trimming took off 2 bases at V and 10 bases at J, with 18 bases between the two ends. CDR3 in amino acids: CAISEPLPLRTPQHF. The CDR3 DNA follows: TGTGCCATCAGTGAGCCGTTACCCCTTAGAACTCCCCAGCATTTT.

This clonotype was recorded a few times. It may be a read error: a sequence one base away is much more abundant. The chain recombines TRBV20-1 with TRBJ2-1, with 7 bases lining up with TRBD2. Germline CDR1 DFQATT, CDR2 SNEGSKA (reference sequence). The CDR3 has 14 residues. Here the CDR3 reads CSALEGGVANGQFF. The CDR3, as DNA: TGCAGTGCCCTGGAGGGAGGGGTTGCCAATGGGCAGTTCTTC.

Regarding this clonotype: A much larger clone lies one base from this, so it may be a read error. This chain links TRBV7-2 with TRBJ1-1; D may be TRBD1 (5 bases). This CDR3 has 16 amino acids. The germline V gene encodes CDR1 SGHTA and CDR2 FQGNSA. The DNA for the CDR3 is TGTGCCAGCCGCTTAGCTGGGGCGAGTATGAACACTGAAGCTTTCTTT. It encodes CASRLAGASMNTEAFF.

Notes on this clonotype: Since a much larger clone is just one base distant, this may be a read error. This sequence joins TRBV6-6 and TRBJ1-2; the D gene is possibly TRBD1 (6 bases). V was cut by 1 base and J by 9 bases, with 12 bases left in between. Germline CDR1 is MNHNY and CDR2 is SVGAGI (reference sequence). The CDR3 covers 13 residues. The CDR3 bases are TGTGCCAGCAGTTACTTACAGGGTCGTAGCTACACCTTC. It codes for CASSYLQGRSYTF.

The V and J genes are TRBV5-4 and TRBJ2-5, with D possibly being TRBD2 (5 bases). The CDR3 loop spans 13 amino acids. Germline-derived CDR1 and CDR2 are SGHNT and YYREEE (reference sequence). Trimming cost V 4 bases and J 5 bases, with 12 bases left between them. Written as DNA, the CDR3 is TGTGCCAGCAGCCCGGGGTTTAGGGAGACCCAGTACTTC. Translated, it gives CASSPGFRETQYF.

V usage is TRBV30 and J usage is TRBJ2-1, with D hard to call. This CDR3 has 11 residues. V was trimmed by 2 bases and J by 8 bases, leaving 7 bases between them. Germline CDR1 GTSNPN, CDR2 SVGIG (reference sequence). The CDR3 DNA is TGTGCCTGGAGTAACCCCCATGAGCAGTTCTTC. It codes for CAWSNPHEQFF.